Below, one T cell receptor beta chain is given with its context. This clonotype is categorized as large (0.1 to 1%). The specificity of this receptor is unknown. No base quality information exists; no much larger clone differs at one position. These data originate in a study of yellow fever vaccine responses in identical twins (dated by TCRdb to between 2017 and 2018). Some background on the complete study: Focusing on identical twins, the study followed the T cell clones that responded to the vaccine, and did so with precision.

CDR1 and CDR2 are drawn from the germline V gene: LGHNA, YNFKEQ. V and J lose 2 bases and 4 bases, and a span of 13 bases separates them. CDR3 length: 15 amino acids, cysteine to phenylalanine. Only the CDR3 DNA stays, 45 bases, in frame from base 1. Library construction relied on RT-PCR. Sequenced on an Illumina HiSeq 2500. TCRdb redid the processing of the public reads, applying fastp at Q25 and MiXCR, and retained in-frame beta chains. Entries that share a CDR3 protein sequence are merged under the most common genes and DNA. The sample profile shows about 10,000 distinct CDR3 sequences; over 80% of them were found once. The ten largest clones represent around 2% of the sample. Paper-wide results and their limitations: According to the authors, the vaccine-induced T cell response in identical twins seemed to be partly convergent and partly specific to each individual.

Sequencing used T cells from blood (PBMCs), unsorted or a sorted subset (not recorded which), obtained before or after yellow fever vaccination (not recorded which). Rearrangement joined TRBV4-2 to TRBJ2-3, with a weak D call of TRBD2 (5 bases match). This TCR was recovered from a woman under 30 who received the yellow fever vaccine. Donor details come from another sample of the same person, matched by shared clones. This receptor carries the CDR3 CASSQLGYGADTQYF. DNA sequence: TGTGCCAGCAGCCAATTAGGCTACGGGGCAGATACGCAGTATTTT.